A single sample gave rise to the 4 T cell receptor beta chains below, sequenced in a study of T cell responses to AZD1222 COVID-19 vaccine (dated by TCRdb to about 2021). Libraries were made using the immunoSEQ multiplex PCR assay. In its TCRdb copy, this immuneACCESS table keeps in-frame sequences only and misses some clones. Where compared with another copy, unresolved V genes explain less than half of these, and the others have no known cause. The sample includes more than 140,000 clones, with around 88% observed a single time. Of the sample, around 2% falls within the top ten clones. In light of the paper, this sample's time point label describes: baseline before first vaccination. Source: peripheral blood, taken on day 0 of AZD1222 vaccination. Every receptor here comes from an adult in good health.

CDR3 nucleotide sequence: TGCGCCAGCAGCTTGTATCAGGGACCCAACGAGCAGTACTTC. Its protein is CASSLYQGPNEQYF. The chain combines TRBV5-1 with TRBJ2-7; D may correspond to TRBD1 or TRBD2 (5 bases each). Trimming stripped 1 base from V and 5 bases from J, with 13 bases between. CDR1 is SGHRS and CDR2 is YFSETQ in the germline V gene. The CDR3 runs 14 residues. The variable domain in full, completed from reference TRBV5-1 and TRBJ2-7, reads KAGVTQTPRYLIKTRGQQVTLSCSPISGHRSVSWYQQTPGQGLQFLFEYFSETQRNKGNFPGRFSGRQFSNSRSEMNVSTLELGDSALYLCASSLYQGPNEQYFGPGTRLTVT.

The chain recombines TRBV5-5 with TRBJ1-2; 7 nucleotides line up with TRBD1. Germline V lookup: CDR1 SGHKS, CDR2 YYEKEE (reference sequence). V was clipped by 1 base and J by 4 bases; unmatched bases: 7. CDR3 length: 15 amino acids. The CDR3 DNA reads TGTGCCAGCAGCTTGAGCGGGACAGCCTTCTATGGCTACACCTTC. It codes for CASSLSGTAFYGYTF. The variable domain in full, completed from reference TRBV5-5 and TRBJ1-2, reads DAGVTQSPTHLIKTRGQQVTLRCSPISGHKSVSWYQQVLGQGPQFIFQYYEKEERGRGNFPDRFSARQFPNYSSELNVNALLLGDSALYLCASSLSGTAFYGYTFGSGTRLTVV.

The V and J genes are TRBV28 and TRBJ2-2; tentative D call: TRBD1 (5 bases). The V end lost 3 bases, the J end lost 6 bases, and 26 bases lay between the germline ends. This CDR3 comprises 19 residues. Per the germline V gene, CDR1 is MDHEN and CDR2 is SYDVKM. The CDR3 DNA reads TGTGCCAGCAGTTTTCCCCCCTCCGCGGTCGCAGGGTCGGCCGGGGAGCTGTTTTTT. Its translation is CASSFPPSAVAGSAGELFF.

This chain uses TRBV6-4 with TRBJ1-2; TRBD1 is a possible D gene (5 bases). The CDR3 loop spans 14 amino acids. Germline V gene sequence: CDR1 MRHNA, CDR2 SNTAGT. V lost 0 bases and J lost 4, with 9 bases in between. The CDR3 protein is CASSDSAGGYGYTF. The CDR3 DNA reads TGTGCCAGCAGTGACTCGGCGGGGGGCTATGGCTACACCTTC.